A selection of T cell receptor beta chains follows, all from one sample in a study of CD8+ T cells in alopecia areata. Generated by immunoSEQ multiplex PCR, the TCRdb table keeps only in-frame clones and is missing some. The top ten hold roughly 15% of the sample, which has approximately 180,000 clones, about 60% seen once. The material sequenced was CD4+ T cells sorted from blood, taken at week 0. These receptors originate from a human donor with alopecia areata. CDR3s include the opening cysteine and the closing phenylalanine or tryptophan. Each record gives: D gene, clone size, J gene, V gene, CDR3 DNA, CDR3 protein. The D gene is left open where the match is weak. Size tells how often a clone was seen (once, few, many) or the class of an expanded clone, and some rows leave it out.

- | - | TRBJ2-7 | TRBV5-4 | TGTGCCAGCAGCCTGGCAGGGCTGGGCTACGAGCAGTACTTC | CASSLAGLGYEQYF
- | few | TRBJ1-1 | TRBV27 | TGTGCCAGCAGTTTACACGAGGGCACTGAAGCTTTCTTT | CASSLHEGTEAFF
TRBD2 | - | TRBJ2-3 | TRBV30 | TGTGCCTGGAGGTCCGGGACTAGCGGGGGAGCTAGCACAGATACGCAGTATTTT | CAWRSGTSGGASTDTQYF
TRBD1 | - | TRBJ1-6 | TRBV5-1 | TGCGCCAGCAGCCAGACAGGGGGCAGGGATTCACCCCTCCACTTT | CASSQTGGRDSPLHF
- | few | TRBJ2-3 | TRBV11-2 | TGTGCCAGCAGCTTGACTACGAAGACGCAGTATTTT | CASSLTTKTQYF
- | - | TRBJ1-1 | TRBV4-1 | TGCGCCAGCAGCCAAGAGTGGGGGTTCACTGAAGCTTTCTTT | CASSQEWGFTEAFF
TRBD2 | - | TRBJ2-4 | TRBV27 | TGTGCCAGCAGTCCCAGGACTAGCGGGGCGGTCAAAAACATTCAGTACTTC | CASSPRTSGAVKNIQYF
TRBD1 | - | TRBJ2-5 | TRBV7-9 | TGTGCCAGCAGCCCCAGGACAGGGCAAGAGACCCAGTACTTC | CASSPRTGQETQYF
- | - | TRBJ2-3 | TRBV30 | TGTGCCTGGAGTGTCGGGGTAGATACGCAGTATTTT | CAWSVGVDTQYF
- | few | TRBJ2-1 | TRBV29-1 | TGCAGCGTTGAGATCGCGGCGGGAACCATCTACAATGAGCAGTTCTTC | CSVEIAAGTIYNEQFF
TRBD1 | few | TRBJ1-2 | TRBV30 | TGTGGGCAGACAGGGGGCAGTAACTATGGCTACACCTTC | CGQTGGSNYGYTF
- | - | TRBJ1-1 | TRBV30 | TGTGCCTGGAGTCCACTCAGTCACACTGAAGCTTTCTTT | CAWSPLSHTEAFF
TRBD2 | - | TRBJ2-1 | TRBV20-1 | TGCAGTGCTAGTTTGGCGGGGGGGCAGTTCTTC | CSASLAGGQFF
TRBD1 | few | TRBJ1-6 | TRBV27 | TGTGCCAGCAGTTTAACGACAGGGGGCGAGGCGCCCCTCCACTTT | CASSLTTGGEAPLHF
- | - | TRBJ1-1 | TRBV10-3 | TGTGCCATCAGTGAACCACCCCCTCCGACTGAAGCTTTCTTT | CAISEPPPPTEAFF
- | - | TRBJ2-7 | TRBV30 | TGTGCCTGGAGTGTCCTGCGACGGGGGGCCGGTCTTGTCGAGCAGTACTTC | CAWSVLRRGAGLVEQYF
- | - | TRBJ1-2 | TRBV4-1 | TGCGCCAGCAGCCAAGAAGGTTCTCCGGGCTCCGGCGGTGGCTACACCTTC | CASSQEGSPGSGGGYTF
- | few | TRBJ1-3 | TRBV30 | TGTGCCTGGAGCAAGACGGGGATCTCTGGAAACACCATATATTTT | CAWSKTGISGNTIYF
- | few | TRBJ1-6 | TRBV27 | TGTGCCAGCAGTTTTATGGGTGAGAATTCACCCCTCCACTTT | CASSFMGENSPLHF
- | - | TRBJ2-5 | TRBV5-1 | TGCGCCAGCAGCTTGGACAGGGGAGGGGAGACCCAGTACTTC | CASSLDRGGETQYF
TRBD2 | few | TRBJ2-7 | TRBV10-3 | TGTGCCATCAGGGGGACTAGCGGGGAGTCCTACGAGCAGTACTTC | CAIRGTSGESYEQYF
- | - | TRBJ2-5 | TRBV11-2 | TGTGCCAGCAGCCCCGGACGGAGAGACGAGACCCAGTACTTC | CASSPGRRDETQYF
- | - | TRBJ2-5 | TRBV4-1 | TGCGCCAGCAGCCGGTACTCGTACCAAGAGACCCAGTACTTC | CASSRYSYQETQYF
- | - | TRBJ2-5 | TRBV5-6 | TGTGCCAGCAGCCCATTAAGGGACTTCCAAGAGACCCAGTACTTC | CASSPLRDFQETQYF
- | - | TRBJ2-1 | TRBV7-3 | TGTGCCAGCAGCCCCTCGGGGTCGGGCAATGAGCAGTTCTTC | CASSPSGSGNEQFF
TRBD2 | - | TRBJ2-7 | TRBV10-3 | TGTGCCATCAGTGTTCCGGGGGGCGAGCAGTACTTC | CAISVPGGEQYF
TRBD1 | few | TRBJ2-5 | TRBV29-1 | TGCAGCGTCGGCAGACAGGGGGTAACGGAGACCCAGTACTTC | CSVGRQGVTETQYF
- | few | TRBJ1-2 | TRBV10-3 | TGTGCCATCAGTCGGACCGAGAACTATGGCTACACCTTC | CAISRTENYGYTF